The clone carrying this T cell receptor (beta chain) ranks as medium-sized. Its antigen remains unidentified. Germline V CDR1 and CDR2: DFQATT, SNEGSKA (reference sequence). V shed 5 bases and J shed 8 bases, with 12 bases lying between them. The CDR3 is 11 amino acids. The data originate from a study of Graves' ophthalmopathy and Graves' hyperthyroidism. Findings and limits, study-wide: Appearing in blood as well were most expanded thyroid clonotypes above 0.001 frequency.

TCR beta CDR3 amplification used RNA transcripts. RT-PCR with HTBI primers came first, then second-round multiplex PCR. TCRdb processed the multiplex PCR reads anew with MiXCR; each CDR3 protein has one entry. The sample consists of 40,000 or so distinct CDR3 sequences, more than 45% of them appearing once. Ophthalmopathy-affected donors exhibited moderate-to-severe activity, CAS ≥3, NOSPECS ≥4, and duration under 3 months. Exclusion covered patients with other autoimmune diseases or uncontrolled infections (as well as pregnancy or lactation). This TCR derives from an adult man with Graves' ophthalmopathy. J is TRBJ1-2 and V is TRBV20-1, with unresolved D. Sample: peripheral blood. Here the CDR3 reads CSALVGQGYTF. DNA of the CDR3: TGCAGTGCTCTAGTAGGGCAGGGCTACACCTTC.